This T cell receptor (beta chain) comes out of a study of T cells in Graves' hyperthyroidism and ophthalmopathy. A lack of ophthalmopathy progression within 18 months defined stable Graves' hyperthyroidism. Uncontrolled infection, other autoimmune disease, pregnancy and lactation each barred patients from inclusion. Study-level findings and limits: The model identified upcoming ophthalmopathy a median approximately 6.4 months ahead of onset. Stable hyperthyroidism and ophthalmopathy were separated using 13 V-J signatures.

RNA transcripts yielded amplified TCR beta CDR3 regions. The primer set for the first-round RT-PCR of the TCR CDR3 was HTBI. A single record per CDR3 protein comes from TCRdb applying MiXCR to the multiplex PCR reads. The sample lists 350,000 to 400,000 distinct CDR3 sequences, over 15% occurring once. This clonotype was counted many times. Antigen: not known. This clonotype was obtained from a woman aged 18-29 years with Graves' hyperthyroidism. Specimen: blood.

The CDR3 region is CASSDSTHTEAFF. Here the CDR3 DNA reads TGTGCCAGCAGTGATTCCACTCACACTGAAGCTTTCTTT. The chain joins TRBV2 to TRBJ1-1, with D unresolved. Germline-derived CDR1 and CDR2 are SNHLY and FYNNEI. Trimming stripped 3 bases from V and 3 bases from J, with 8 bases between. The CDR3 has 13 amino acids.